This entry describes one T cell receptor (beta chain). Its antigen is currently not known. No base-level quality is on record; no much larger clone is a single base apart. In the germline V gene (reference sequence), CDR1 corresponds to LNHDA and CDR2 to SQIVND. The CDR3 contains 14 residues, cysteine and phenylalanine counted. Only the CDR3 region is kept as DNA, spanning 42 bases read in frame from base 1. V lost 7 bases and J lost 0 bases; the stretch between them is 9 bases long. This entry is derived from a study of T cells in localized non-small cell lung cancer (dated by TCRdb to about 2020). General notes on the study: T cell repertoires of more than 200 early-stage NSCLC patients were analyzed, with tumors being compared against uninvolved tumor-adjacent lungs. Of the NSCLC patients, 129 were male and approximately 110 were female, and the mean age was approximately 64 years. The cohort was made up of around 240 treatment-naive NSCLC patients whose localized lung tumors had been resected. The study at large found these results: Because multi-region tumor sequencing was not performed, intratumor heterogeneity could not be ruled out. Uninvolved tumor-adjacent lung showed the highest T cell clonality, higher than tumor, which suggests more focused antigenic responses in the uninvolved tumor-adjacent lung. A median of 57 of the top 100 tumor clones turned up in the paired uninvolved adjacent lung, and 25 to 30 of those clones also ranked among the top 100 of that same adjacent lung. Longer overall survival was associated with higher blood T cell density, whereas shorter survival was associated with higher adjacent-lung clonality. Because the study design was exploratory, TCR variables were selected using unadjusted p-values without false-discovery rate correction.

TCR beta CDR3 regions were sequenced from DNA using the immunoSEQ Assay. The authors' pipeline ran thus. To compute T cell density, TCR beta template counts were normalized to usable DNA, which was estimated by amplifying housekeeping genes. Richness was estimated with the preseqR package, extrapolating to 400,000 templates for PBMC samples and 120,000 templates for tissue samples. Clonality was defined by subtracting Pielou's evenness from one. Tissue-enriched TCRs were identified by differential abundance testing using productive amino-acid clonotypes, minimum total count 5 and alpha 0.1. The Jaccard Index and the Morisita Overlap Index were used to quantify repertoire overlap between compartments. GLIPH grouped TCR beta CDR3s together with public tetramer-defined viral CDR3s, and a viral motif had to include at least three viral sequences and show V-gene enrichment. Imported from immuneACCESS, the table was reduced by TCRdb to in-frame sequences with V and J called. These copies leave out some clones; in studies compared against another copy, an unresolved V gene accounts for under half, and the cause of the remainder is not known. The DNA was the basis for D and trimming; V, J and clone size are from that table. For this sample the table gives tens of thousands of clones, of which roughly 80% were detected only once. The ten biggest clones cover approximately 1.2% of the sample.

At diagnosis, peripheral blood, uninvolved tumor-adjacent lung and tumor were collected and were preserved as a mix of fresh-frozen and FFPE material. For TCR repertoire profiling, blood samples were analyzed as peripheral blood mononuclear cells. This TCR was recovered from a female donor over 55 with stage I lung adenocarcinoma. Sequenced material: peripheral blood, taken before any cancer treatment. The rearrangement joined TRBV19 to TRBJ1-4; the D gene is possibly TRBD1, with 6 bases matching. CDR3 reads: CASTHRATNEKLFF. The bases are TGTGCCAGTACCCACAGGGCAACTAATGAAAAACTGTTTTTT.